The 26 T cell receptor beta chains below were found in one sample sequenced in a study of blood T cell repertoires in COVID-19. The data were produced by immunoSEQ multiplex PCR, yet TCRdb's version contains in-frame clones alone and is incomplete. The table records tens of thousands of clones, around 88% of them present only once. Sequencing input: peripheral blood. These TCRs come from a human donor in a cohort sampled during active COVID-19.

The chain has TRBV7-9 and TRBJ1-5; D gene uncertain. The CDR3 covers 16 residues. The V and J ends lost 4 bases and 0 bases respectively, with 13 bases between them. The germline gives CDR1 SEHNR, CDR2 FQNEAQ (reference sequence). CDR3 nucleotides: TGTGCCAGCAGCTCACTAACATATTATAGCAATCAGCCCCAGCATTTT. Translating gives CASSSLTYYSNQPQHF.

Only one count was recorded for this clone. This chain links TRBV7-2 with TRBJ2-2, with 10 nucleotides matching TRBD2. Germline V gene sequence: CDR1 SGHTA, CDR2 FQGNSA. The CDR3 has 18 amino acids. J lost 6 bases, V lost 2 bases, and 12 bases had no gene match. The CDR3: CASSLRAGGAVDAGELFF. In DNA, the CDR3 is TGTGCCAGCAGCTTAAGAGCGGGAGGGGCGGTAGACGCCGGGGAGCTGTTTTTT.

CDR3 amino acids: CASSLAVGLTYEQYF. CDR3 sequence (DNA): TGTGCCAGCAGCTTAGCCGTTGGCCTCACCTACGAGCAGTACTTC. The chain combines TRBV7-2 with TRBJ2-7, with unresolved D. The V and J ends lost 0 bases and 2 bases respectively, with 11 bases between them. There are 15 residues in the CDR3. Germline CDR1 SGHTA, CDR2 FQGNSA.

The chain carries TRBV5-1 and TRBJ2-7; 11 nucleotides agree with TRBD2. The CDR3 covers 15 residues. Looked up from germline, CDR1 is SGHRS and CDR2 is YFSETQ. The ends lost 7 bases at V and 3 bases at J; junction bases unmatched: 9. The CDR3 loop is CASRYGGTSGYEQYF. For the CDR3, the DNA is TGCGCCAGCCGCTATGGAGGGACTAGCGGCTACGAGCAGTACTTC. Full variable domain (rest looked up from reference TRBV5-1 and TRBJ2-7): KAGVTQTPRYLIKTRGQQVTLSCSPISGHRSVSWYQQTPGQGLQFLFEYFSETQRNKGNFPGRFSGRQFSNSRSEMNVSTLELGDSALYLCASRYGGTSGYEQYFGPGTRLTVT.

The V gene is TRBV7-9, the J gene TRBJ1-3; D call uncertain. Trimming shortened V by 5 bases and J by 4 bases, and 9 bases separated the two germline ends. This CDR3 spans 13 amino acids. Germline V gene lookup returns CDR1 SEHNR and CDR2 FQNEAQ (reference sequence). For the CDR3, the DNA is TGTGCCAGCAGCCCCTCCGGGGGAAACACCATATATTTT. Amino acids: CASSPSGGNTIYF.

This sequence joins TRBV5-1 and TRBJ2-7, with a possible D match to TRBD1 (5 bases). From germline, CDR1 is SGHRS and CDR2 YFSETQ. This CDR3 has 12 amino acids. Between the trimmed V and J ends, which lost 4 bases and 7 bases, there was a span of 12 bases. CDR3 residues: CASSALREEQYF. The CDR3 DNA reads TGCGCCAGCAGCGCCCTCAGGGAAGAGCAGTACTTC. Drawing the rest from reference TRBV5-1 and TRBJ2-7, the complete variable domain is KAGVTQTPRYLIKTRGQQVTLSCSPISGHRSVSWYQQTPGQGLQFLFEYFSETQRNKGNFPGRFSGRQFSNSRSEMNVSTLELGDSALYLCASSALREEQYFGPGTRLTVT.

The chain couples TRBV11-2 to TRBJ2-7, with D maybe TRBD1 (5 bases). CDR3 length equals 14 residues. The germline V gene encodes CDR1 SGHAT and CDR2 FQNNGV. V gave up 2 bases and J gave up 3 bases, with 11 bases separating them. The CDR3 nucleotides are TGTGCCAGCAGCTTAACGCAGGGCTACTACGAGCAGTACTTC. Translation: CASSLTQGYYEQYF.

V usage is TRBV18 and J usage is TRBJ2-2; 9 bases are a match to TRBD1. V dropped 2 bases and J dropped 4; count of bases not matched to a gene: 2. From germline, CDR1 is KGHSH and CDR2 LQKENI. This CDR3 has 15 residues. CDR3 bases: TGTGCCAGCTCACCAGTGACAGGGGGCACCGGGGAGCTGTTTTTT. It translates to CASSPVTGGTGELFF.

V is TRBV4-1 and J is TRBJ1-4, with D possibly being TRBD1 (5 bases). This CDR3 region has 16 residues. The V and J ends lost 1 base and 5 bases respectively, with 14 bases between them. Germline values: CDR1 MGHRA, CDR2 YSYEKL. CDR3 in amino acids: CASSQVPSPGNEKLFF. The CDR3 region has the DNA TGCGCCAGCAGCCAAGTTCCCTCCCCAGGGAATGAAAAACTGTTTTTT.

The chain has TRBV6-1 and TRBJ2-1; 7 nucleotides line up with TRBD2. This CDR3 is built from 18 residues. Germline-derived CDR1 and CDR2 are MNHNS and SASEGT. V shed 1 base, J shed 8 bases, and the junction held 17 bases outside the gene matches. The CDR3 nucleotides are TGTGCCAGCAGTGAAGGAGACGGAGCGGGATGGTTTATCGATGAGCAGTTCTTC. It yields the protein CASSEGDGAGWFIDEQFF.

The chain carries TRBV11-2 and TRBJ2-1; no firm D call. Deletions cut 5 bases from V and 10 bases from J, with 18 bases between. CDR1 is SGHAT and CDR2 is FQNNGV in the germline V gene. The CDR3 has 14 residues. CDR3 sequence: CASSEWALRFEQFF. CDR3 nucleotide sequence: TGTGCCAGCAGCGAGTGGGCTTTACGGTTCGAGCAGTTCTTC.

V gene TRBV28 combines with J gene TRBJ2-1; 13 bases fit TRBD2. In germline, CDR1 is MDHEN, CDR2 SYDVKM. The CDR3 is made up of 15 amino acids. V lost 1 base and J lost 12; bases outside the gene matches: 6. DNA for the CDR3: TGTGCCAGCAGTTTATCTACTAGCGGGAGGGCCATGCAGTTCTTC. It codes for CASSLSTSGRAMQFF.

The V and J genes are TRBV12-5 and TRBJ2-7; TRBD1 matches at 9 bases. Germline CDR1 is LGHNT and CDR2 is FRNRAP. The CDR3 length is 17 residues. V trimming: 2 bases; J trimming: 7 bases; junction bases outside the gene matches: 15. The DNA of the CDR3 is TGTGCTAGTGGTTTGCCAGGATCGGGACAGGGACTTGGGGAGCAGTACTTC. Encoded protein: CASGLPGSGQGLGEQYF. The variable domain in full, completed from reference TRBV12-5 and TRBJ2-7, reads DARVTQTPRHKVTEMGQEVTMRCQPILGHNTVFWYRQTMMQGLELLAYFRNRAPLDDSGMPKDRFSAEMPDATLATLKIQPSEPRDSAVYFCASGLPGSGQGLGEQYFGPGTRLTVT.

The CDR3 bases are TGTGCCAGCTCACCCGGTAAGAGTCGGGACAATGAGCAGTTCTTC. It specifies CASSPGKSRDNEQFF. The V and J genes are TRBV28 and TRBJ2-1; D is undetermined. With 8 bases removed from V and 5 bases from J, the gap between germline ends came to 19 bases. Germline lookup yields CDR1 MDHEN and CDR2 SYDVKM. CDR3 length: 15 residues.

This chain connects TRBV5-1 to TRBJ2-7, with 9 positions matching TRBD2. V shed 0 bases, J shed 2 bases, and the junction held 3 bases outside the gene matches. There are 15 residues in the CDR3. Germline V CDR1 and CDR2: SGHRS, YFSETQ. In DNA, the CDR3 is TGCGCCAGCAGCTTGGCGGCTAGCGGGACCTACGAGCAGTACTTC. Its translation is CASSLAASGTYEQYF. The full variable domain, with the rest looked up from reference TRBV5-1 and TRBJ2-7, is KAGVTQTPRYLIKTRGQQVTLSCSPISGHRSVSWYQQTPGQGLQFLFEYFSETQRNKGNFPGRFSGRQFSNSRSEMNVSTLELGDSALYLCASSLAASGTYEQYFGPGTRLTVT.

This clone was counted only a few times. The rearrangement links TRBV28 to TRBJ1-3, with 9 positions matching TRBD1. J lost 0 bases, V lost 4 bases, and 7 bases had no gene match. Germline CDR1 MDHEN, CDR2 SYDVKM. This CDR3 spans 17 amino acids. The CDR3, as DNA: TGTGCCAGCAGTTCCCTCGACAGGGGGATCTCTGGAAACACCATATATTTT. Translation: CASSSLDRGISGNTIYF.

The rearrangement joins TRBV7-3 to TRBJ2-3, with 12 nucleotides matching TRBD2. With V trimmed by 4 bases and J by 6 bases, 5 bases remained unmatched. Germline values: CDR1 SGHTA, CDR2 FQGTGA. This CDR3 comprises 15 residues. This CDR3 is CASSSSGRERDTQYF. The CDR3 region has the DNA TGTGCCAGCAGCTCTAGCGGGAGGGAGAGGGATACGCAGTATTTT.

This chain joins TRBV11-2 and TRBJ2-5, with a weak D call TRBD1 (5 bases). The germline gives CDR1 SGHAT, CDR2 FQNNGV. V was pared by 0 bases and J by 5 bases, with 10 bases between. The CDR3 extends over 14 amino acids. In DNA, the CDR3 is TGTGCCAGCAGCTTAGATCGTGGGGCTGAGACCCAGTACTTC. It encodes CASSLDRGAETQYF.

The rearrangement joins TRBV10-3 to TRBJ2-3; 10 bases line up with TRBD1. The CDR3 contains 16 residues. V dropped 4 bases and J dropped 1; count of bases not matched to a gene: 5. The germline CDR1 and CDR2 sequences are ENHRY and SYGVKD. This chain's CDR3 is CAISGQGAAGTDTQYF. The CDR3 DNA follows: TGTGCCATCAGTGGACAGGGGGCGGCTGGCACAGATACGCAGTATTTT.

The J gene is TRBJ1-1, the V gene TRBV19; 8 bases align to TRBD1. Germline V CDR1 and CDR2: LNHDA, SQIVND (reference sequence). J gave up 5 bases and V 3 bases, and 2 bases lay outside the gene matches. The CDR3 runs 13 residues. The CDR3 DNA sequence: TGTGCCAGTAGTATTTACAGGGGGACTGAAGCTTTCTTT. This codes for CASSIYRGTEAFF.

The gene calls are TRBV7-9 and TRBJ2-7, with no clear D. In germline, CDR1 is SEHNR, CDR2 FQNEAQ (reference sequence). CDR3 size: 13 residues. V lost 0 bases to trimming and J lost 3 bases, with 6 bases between them. CDR3 in DNA: TGTGCCAGCAGCTTAGCGAACGGCTACGAGCAGTACTTC. The encoded protein is CASSLANGYEQYF.

The chain links TRBV24-1 to TRBJ2-3, with TRBD1 matching over 11 bases. CDR1 KGHDR and CDR2 SFDVKD come from the germline V gene. V lost 7 bases, J lost 0 bases, and 11 bases stayed unmatched. The CDR3 covers 18 residues. This CDR3 reads CATRGGQGALTSTDTQYF. The CDR3 DNA sequence: TGTGCCACCAGAGGAGGACAGGGGGCGCTTACTAGCACAGATACGCAGTATTTT.

V gene TRBV11-3 combines with J gene TRBJ2-7; possible D gene TRBD1, 6 bases. This CDR3 is 14 amino acids long. Trimming took off 2 bases at V and 3 bases at J, with 11 bases between the two ends. CDR1 and CDR2 (germline): SGHNT, YENEEA. CDR3 protein: CASSLLTGDYEQYF. In DNA form, the CDR3 reads TGTGCCAGCAGCTTATTGACAGGAGACTACGAGCAGTACTTC. Full variable domain (missing parts from reference TRBV11-3 and TRBJ2-7): EAGVVQSPRYKIIEKKQPVAFWCNPISGHNTLYWYLQNLGQGPELLIRYENEEAVDDSQLPKDRFSAERLKGVDSTLKIQPAELGDSAVYLCASSLLTGDYEQYFGPGTRLTVT.

The sample holds one count of this clone. J is TRBJ2-3 and V is TRBV7-9; D ambiguous. The CDR3 contains 15 residues. The germline gives CDR1 SEHNR, CDR2 FQNEAQ (reference sequence). Trimming pared 1 base from V and 3 bases from J, leaving 11 bases between. The CDR3 nucleotides read TGTGCCAGCAGCTTAGGGTCAGGATGGACAGATACGCAGTATTTT. This translates into CASSLGSGWTDTQYF.

This chain joins TRBV28 and TRBJ1-4; tentative D call: TRBD1 (6 bases). CDR3 length: 18 residues. Per germline, CDR1 MDHEN and CDR2 SYDVKM. Trimming left V 7 bases short and J 0 bases short, with 21 bases between. This chain's CDR3 is CASTSPGQSGATNEKLFF. In DNA, the CDR3 is TGTGCCAGCACATCCCCGGGTCAGTCAGGGGCAACTAATGAAAAACTGTTTTTT.

V gene TRBV7-9 combines with J gene TRBJ2-1; D is unclear. Trimming shortened V by 3 bases and J by 7 bases, and 10 bases separated the two germline ends. The CDR3 contains 13 residues. Germline V gene lookup returns CDR1 SEHNR and CDR2 FQNEAQ (reference sequence). CDR3 sequence reads: CASSFGRVNEQFF. The CDR3 DNA follows: TGTGCCAGCAGCTTCGGCCGGGTAAATGAGCAGTTCTTC.